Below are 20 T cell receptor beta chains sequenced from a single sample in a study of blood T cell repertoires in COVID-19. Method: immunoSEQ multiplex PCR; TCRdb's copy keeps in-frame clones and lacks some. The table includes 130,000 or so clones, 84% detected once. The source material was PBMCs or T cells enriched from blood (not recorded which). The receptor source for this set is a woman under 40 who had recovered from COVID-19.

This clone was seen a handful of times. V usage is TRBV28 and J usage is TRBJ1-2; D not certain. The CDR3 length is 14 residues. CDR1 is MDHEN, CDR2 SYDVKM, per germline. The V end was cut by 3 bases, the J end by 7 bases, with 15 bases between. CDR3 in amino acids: CASSLVRASGGYTF. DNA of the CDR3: TGTGCCAGCAGTTTGGTGCGTGCTAGTGGTGGCTACACCTTC.

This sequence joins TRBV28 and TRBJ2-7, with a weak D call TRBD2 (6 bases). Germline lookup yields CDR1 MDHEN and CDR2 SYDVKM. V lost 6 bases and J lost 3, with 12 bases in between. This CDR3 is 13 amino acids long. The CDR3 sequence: CASRLRRDYEQYF. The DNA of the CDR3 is TGTGCCAGCAGACTAAGGAGGGACTACGAGCAGTACTTC.

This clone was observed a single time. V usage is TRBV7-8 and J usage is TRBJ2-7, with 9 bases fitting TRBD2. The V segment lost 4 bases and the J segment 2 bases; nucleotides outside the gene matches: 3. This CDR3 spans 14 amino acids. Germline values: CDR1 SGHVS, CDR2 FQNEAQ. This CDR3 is CASSSIAGAYEQYF. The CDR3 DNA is TGTGCCAGCAGCTCTATAGCGGGAGCCTACGAGCAGTACTTC. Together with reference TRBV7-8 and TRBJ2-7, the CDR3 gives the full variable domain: GAGVSQSPRYKVAKRGQDVALRCDPISGHVSLFWYQQALGQGPEFLTYFQNEAQLDKSGLPSDRFFAERPEGSVSTLKIQRTQQEDSAVYLCASSSIAGAYEQYFGPGTRLTVT.

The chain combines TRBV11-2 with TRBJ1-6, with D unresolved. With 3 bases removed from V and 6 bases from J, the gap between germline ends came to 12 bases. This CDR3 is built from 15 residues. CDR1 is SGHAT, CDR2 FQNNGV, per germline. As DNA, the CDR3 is TGTGCCAGCAGCTTGTCCGAGGCTCGTAATTCACCCCTCCACTTT. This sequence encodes CASSLSEARNSPLHF.

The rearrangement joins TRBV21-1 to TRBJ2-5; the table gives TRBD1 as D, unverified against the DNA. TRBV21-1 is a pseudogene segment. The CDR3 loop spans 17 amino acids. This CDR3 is CASSPQWGQEGQETQYF. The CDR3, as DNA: TGTGCCAGCAGCCCCCAGTGGGGACAGGAAGGACAAGAGACCCAGTACTTC.

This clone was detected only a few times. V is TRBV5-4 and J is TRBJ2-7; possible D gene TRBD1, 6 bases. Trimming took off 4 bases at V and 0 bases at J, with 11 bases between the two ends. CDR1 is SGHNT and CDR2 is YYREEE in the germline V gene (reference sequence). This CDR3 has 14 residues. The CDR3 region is CASSRQDTSYEQYF. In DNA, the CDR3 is TGTGCCAGCAGCAGACAGGACACCTCCTACGAGCAGTACTTC.

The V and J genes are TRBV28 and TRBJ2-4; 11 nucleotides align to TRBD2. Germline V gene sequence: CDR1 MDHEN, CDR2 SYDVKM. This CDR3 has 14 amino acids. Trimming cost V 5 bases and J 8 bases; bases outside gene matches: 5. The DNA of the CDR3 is TGTGCCAGCAGTAAACTAGCGGGAGAGCACATTCAGTACTTC. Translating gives CASSKLAGEHIQYF.

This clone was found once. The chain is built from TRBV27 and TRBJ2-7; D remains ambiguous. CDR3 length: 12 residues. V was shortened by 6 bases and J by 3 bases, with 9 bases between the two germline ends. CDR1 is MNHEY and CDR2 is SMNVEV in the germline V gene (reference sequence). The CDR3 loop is CASRSLIYEQYF. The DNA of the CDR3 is TGTGCCAGCAGGTCCCTTATCTACGAGCAGTACTTC.

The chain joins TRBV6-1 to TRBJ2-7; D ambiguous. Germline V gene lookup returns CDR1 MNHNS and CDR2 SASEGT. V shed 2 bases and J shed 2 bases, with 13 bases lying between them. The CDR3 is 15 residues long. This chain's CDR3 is CASSERSEIPYEQYF. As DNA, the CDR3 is TGTGCCAGCAGTGAAAGGTCGGAGATCCCCTACGAGCAGTACTTC.

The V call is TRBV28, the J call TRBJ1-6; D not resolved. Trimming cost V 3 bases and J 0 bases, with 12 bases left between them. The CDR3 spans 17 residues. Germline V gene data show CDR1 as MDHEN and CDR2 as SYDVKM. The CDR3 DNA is TGTGCCAGCAGTTTTTCAGCGCCCAGCTCCTATAATTCACCCCTCCACTTT. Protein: CASSFSAPSSYNSPLHF.

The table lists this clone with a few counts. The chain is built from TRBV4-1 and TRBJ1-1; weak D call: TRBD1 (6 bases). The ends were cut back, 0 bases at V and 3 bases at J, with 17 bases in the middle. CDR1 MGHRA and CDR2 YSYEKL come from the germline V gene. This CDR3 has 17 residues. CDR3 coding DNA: TGCGCCAGCAGCCAAGAAGGGAGGGGGGTTAGCCACACTGAAGCTTTCTTT. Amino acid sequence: CASSQEGRGVSHTEAFF.

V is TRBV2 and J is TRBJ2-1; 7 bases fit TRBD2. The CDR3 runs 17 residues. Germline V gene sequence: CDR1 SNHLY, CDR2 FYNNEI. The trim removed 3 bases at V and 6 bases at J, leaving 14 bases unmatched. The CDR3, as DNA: TGTGCCAGCAGTGACGCTCTAGGCGGGAGTCGAACCAATGAGCAGTTCTTC. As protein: CASSDALGGSRTNEQFF.

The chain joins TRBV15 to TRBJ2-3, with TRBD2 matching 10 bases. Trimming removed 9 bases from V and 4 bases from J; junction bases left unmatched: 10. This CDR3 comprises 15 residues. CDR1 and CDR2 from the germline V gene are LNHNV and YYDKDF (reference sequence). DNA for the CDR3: TGTGCCACGTCGCCTGTAGCGGGAGGAGCAGATACGCAGTATTTT. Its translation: CATSPVAGGADTQYF. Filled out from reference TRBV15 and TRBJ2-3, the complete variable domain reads DAMVIQNPRYQVTQFGKPVTLSCSQTLNHNVMYWYQQKSSQAPKLLFHYYDKDFNNEADTPDNFQSRRPNTSFCFLDIRSPGLGDTAMYLCATSPVAGGADTQYFGPGTRLTVL.

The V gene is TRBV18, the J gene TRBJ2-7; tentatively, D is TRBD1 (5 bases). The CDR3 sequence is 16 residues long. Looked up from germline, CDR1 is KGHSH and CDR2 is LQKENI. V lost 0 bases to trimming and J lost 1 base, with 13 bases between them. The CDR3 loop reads CASSPPPGRTSYEQYF. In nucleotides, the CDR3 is TGTGCCAGCTCACCACCTCCAGGACGGACATCCTACGAGCAGTACTTC.

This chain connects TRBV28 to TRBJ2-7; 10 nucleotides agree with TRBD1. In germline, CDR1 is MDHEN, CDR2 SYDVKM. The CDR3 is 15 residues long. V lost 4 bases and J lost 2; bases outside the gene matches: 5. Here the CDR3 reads CASSYGTGDAYEQYF. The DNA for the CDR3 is TGTGCCAGCAGTTATGGGACAGGGGATGCCTACGAGCAGTACTTC.

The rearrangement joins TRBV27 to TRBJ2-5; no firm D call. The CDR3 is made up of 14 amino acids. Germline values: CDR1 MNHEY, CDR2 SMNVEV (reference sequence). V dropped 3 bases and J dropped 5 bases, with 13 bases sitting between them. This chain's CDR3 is CASSFEAGWETQYF. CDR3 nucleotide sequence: TGTGCCAGCAGTTTCGAGGCCGGGTGGGAGACCCAGTACTTC.

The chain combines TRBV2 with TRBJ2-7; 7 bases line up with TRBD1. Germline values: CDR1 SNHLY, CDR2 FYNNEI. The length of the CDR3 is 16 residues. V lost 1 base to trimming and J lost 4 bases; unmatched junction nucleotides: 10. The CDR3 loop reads CASSEVPQGKEYEQYF. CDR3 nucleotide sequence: TGTGCCAGCAGTGAAGTGCCACAGGGGAAAGAGTACGAGCAGTACTTC.

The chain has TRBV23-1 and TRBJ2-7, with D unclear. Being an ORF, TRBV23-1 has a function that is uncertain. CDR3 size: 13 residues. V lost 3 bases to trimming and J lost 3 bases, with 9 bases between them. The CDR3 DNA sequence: TGCGCCAGCAGTCACTCCGAGCGCTACGAGCAGTACTTC. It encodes CASSHSERYEQYF.

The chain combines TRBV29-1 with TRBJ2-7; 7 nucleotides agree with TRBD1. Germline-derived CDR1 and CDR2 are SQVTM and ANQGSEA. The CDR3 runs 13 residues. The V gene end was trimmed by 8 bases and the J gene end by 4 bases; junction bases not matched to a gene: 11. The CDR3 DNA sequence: TGCAGCATCACAGAGACAGGGCGGTACGAGCAGTACTTC. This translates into CSITETGRYEQYF.

The CDR3 DNA reads as TGTGCCAGCATCCCGGGTGACTATAATTCACCCCTCCACTTT. Amino acids: CASIPGDYNSPLHF. V gene TRBV28 combines with J gene TRBJ1-6; D is ambiguous. Germline-derived CDR1 and CDR2 are MDHEN and SYDVKM. This CDR3 has 14 amino acids. V was clipped by 7 bases and J by 3 bases, with 10 bases between them. Supplemented by reference TRBV28 and TRBJ1-6, the full variable domain reads DVKVTQSSRYLVKRTGEKVFLECVQDMDHENMFWYRQDPGLGLRLIYFSYDVKMKEKGDIPEGYSVSREKKERFSLILESASTNQTSMYLCASIPGDYNSPLHFGNGTRLTVT.